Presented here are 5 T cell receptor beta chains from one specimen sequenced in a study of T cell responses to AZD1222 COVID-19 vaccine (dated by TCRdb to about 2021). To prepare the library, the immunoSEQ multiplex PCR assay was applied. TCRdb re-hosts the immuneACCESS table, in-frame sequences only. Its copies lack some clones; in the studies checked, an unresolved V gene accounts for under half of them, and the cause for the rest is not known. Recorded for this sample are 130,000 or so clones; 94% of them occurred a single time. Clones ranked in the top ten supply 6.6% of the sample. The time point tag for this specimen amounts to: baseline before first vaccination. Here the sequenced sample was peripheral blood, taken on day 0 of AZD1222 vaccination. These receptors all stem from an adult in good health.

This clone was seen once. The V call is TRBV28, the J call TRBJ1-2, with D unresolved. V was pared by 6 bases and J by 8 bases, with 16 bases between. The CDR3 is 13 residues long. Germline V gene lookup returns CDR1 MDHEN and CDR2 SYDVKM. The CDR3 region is CASRGSGRSGYTF. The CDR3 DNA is TGTGCCAGCAGGGGGTCGGGGAGGTCGGGCTACACCTTC.

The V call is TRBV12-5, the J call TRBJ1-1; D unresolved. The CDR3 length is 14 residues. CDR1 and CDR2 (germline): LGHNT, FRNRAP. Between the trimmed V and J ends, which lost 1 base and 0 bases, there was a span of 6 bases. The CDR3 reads CASGLAAMNTEAFF. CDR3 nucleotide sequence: TGTGCTAGTGGTTTGGCAGCTATGAACACTGAAGCTTTCTTT.

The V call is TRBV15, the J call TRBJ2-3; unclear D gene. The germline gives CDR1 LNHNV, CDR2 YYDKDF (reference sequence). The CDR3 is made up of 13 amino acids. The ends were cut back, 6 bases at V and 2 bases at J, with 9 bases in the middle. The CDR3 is CATRGSNTDTQYF. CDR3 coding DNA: TGTGCCACCAGGGGGTCTAACACAGATACGCAGTATTTT.

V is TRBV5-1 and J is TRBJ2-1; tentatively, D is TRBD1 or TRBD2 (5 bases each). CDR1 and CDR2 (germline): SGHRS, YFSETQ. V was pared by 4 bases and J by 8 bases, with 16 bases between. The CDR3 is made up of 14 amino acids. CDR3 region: CASSPGRGQYEQFF. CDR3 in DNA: TGCGCCAGCAGCCCTGGTCGGGGCCAGTATGAGCAGTTCTTC.

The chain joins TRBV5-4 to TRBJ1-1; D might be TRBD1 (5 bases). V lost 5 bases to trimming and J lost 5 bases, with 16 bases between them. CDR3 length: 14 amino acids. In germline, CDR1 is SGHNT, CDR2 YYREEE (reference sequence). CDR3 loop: CASRKIDSWTEAFF. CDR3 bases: TGTGCCAGCAGGAAAATCGACAGCTGGACTGAAGCTTTCTTT.